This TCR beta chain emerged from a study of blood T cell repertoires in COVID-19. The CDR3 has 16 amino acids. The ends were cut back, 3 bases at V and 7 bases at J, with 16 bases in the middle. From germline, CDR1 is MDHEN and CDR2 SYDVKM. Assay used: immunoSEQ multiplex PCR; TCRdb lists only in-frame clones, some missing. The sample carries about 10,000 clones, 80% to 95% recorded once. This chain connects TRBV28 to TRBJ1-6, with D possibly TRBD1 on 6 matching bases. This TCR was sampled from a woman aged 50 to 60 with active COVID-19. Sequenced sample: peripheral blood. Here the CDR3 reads CASSLTSQGPNSPLHF. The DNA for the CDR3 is TGTGCCAGCAGTTTGACGTCACAGGGACCCAATTCACCCCTCCACTTT.